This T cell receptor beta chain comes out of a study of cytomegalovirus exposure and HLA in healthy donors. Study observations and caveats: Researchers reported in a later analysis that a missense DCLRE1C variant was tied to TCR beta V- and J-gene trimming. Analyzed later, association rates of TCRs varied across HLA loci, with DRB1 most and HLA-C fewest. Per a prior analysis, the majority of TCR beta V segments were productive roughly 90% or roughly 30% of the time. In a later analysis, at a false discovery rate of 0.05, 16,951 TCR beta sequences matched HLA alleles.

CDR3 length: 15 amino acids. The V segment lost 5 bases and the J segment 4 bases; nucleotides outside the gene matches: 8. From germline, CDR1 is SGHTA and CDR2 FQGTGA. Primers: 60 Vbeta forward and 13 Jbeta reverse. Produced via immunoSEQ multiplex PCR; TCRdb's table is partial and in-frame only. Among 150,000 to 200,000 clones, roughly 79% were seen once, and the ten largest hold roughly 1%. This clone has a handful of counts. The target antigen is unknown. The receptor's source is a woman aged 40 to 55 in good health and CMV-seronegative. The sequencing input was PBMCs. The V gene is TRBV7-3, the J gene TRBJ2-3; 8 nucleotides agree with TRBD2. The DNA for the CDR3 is TGTGCCAGCAGCCTCAGCGGGAGTGGGTCAGATACGCAGTATTTT. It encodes CASSLSGSGSDTQYF.